A selection of T cell receptor beta chains follows, all from one sample in a study of PD-1 blockade in classical Hodgkin lymphoma. Sequenced by immunoSEQ multiplex PCR; TCRdb stores in-frame clones only, minus some. The sample holds 85,000 to 90,000 clones, 90% seen once. The sample here was peripheral blood mononuclear cells (PBMCs), taken before the fourth cycle of nivolumab. These receptors originate from a human donor with classical Hodgkin lymphoma. CDR3s include the opening cysteine and the closing phenylalanine or tryptophan. Each record gives: clone size, D gene, J gene, V gene, CDR3 DNA, CDR3 protein. D genes are given only for firm matches. Only some rows state a clone size, as once, few, many or a class for expanded clones.

clone size: .; D gene: TRBD2; J gene: TRBJ2-7; V gene: TRBV28; CDR3 DNA: TGTGCCAGCACCCCCGGGGGAGCGGGGGGCTACGAGCAGTACTTC; CDR3 protein: CASTPGGAGGYEQYF
clone size: .; D gene: TRBD1; J gene: TRBJ1-4; V gene: TRBV7-8; CDR3 DNA: TGTGCCAGCAGCCTGCGGACAGGTTCAACTAATGAAAAACTGTTTTTT; CDR3 protein: CASSLRTGSTNEKLFF
clone size: few; D gene: .; J gene: TRBJ2-2; V gene: TRBV11-2; CDR3 DNA: TGTGCCAGCGAGTGGACCGGGGAGCTGTTTTTT; CDR3 protein: CASEWTGELFF
clone size: .; D gene: .; J gene: TRBJ2-7; V gene: TRBV18; CDR3 DNA: TGTGCCAGCTCTCCTGGACGGGAAACTTACTACGAGCAGTACTTC; CDR3 protein: CASSPGRETYYEQYF
clone size: once; D gene: .; J gene: TRBJ2-7; V gene: TRBV15; CDR3 DNA: TGTGCCACCAGCAGAGATCCCAGGCCTATCTCCTACGAGCAGTACTTC; CDR3 protein: CATSRDPRPISYEQYF
clone size: once; D gene: .; J gene: TRBJ1-1; V gene: TRBV5-4; CDR3 DNA: TGTGCCAGCAGCTTGGGGGAGGTGAACACTGAAGCTTTCTTT; CDR3 protein: CASSLGEVNTEAFF
clone size: .; D gene: TRBD1; J gene: TRBJ2-1; V gene: TRBV5-4; CDR3 DNA: TGTGCCAGCAGCTTGGTGGGGACAGGGACCTACAATGAGCAGTTCTTC; CDR3 protein: CASSLVGTGTYNEQFF
clone size: .; D gene: .; J gene: TRBJ1-1; V gene: TRBV29-1; CDR3 DNA: TGCAGCGTTGACAGGGGGAACACTGAAGCTTTCTTT; CDR3 protein: CSVDRGNTEAFF
clone size: .; D gene: TRBD2; J gene: TRBJ2-3; V gene: TRBV30; CDR3 DNA: TGTGCCTGGAGTCTAGCAAGGGAGGGATCAGATACGCAGTATTTT; CDR3 protein: CAWSLAREGSDTQYF
clone size: .; D gene: .; J gene: TRBJ1-1; V gene: TRBV7-9; CDR3 DNA: TGTGCCAGCAAAGGAGGGCAGATGAACACTGAAGCTTTCTTT; CDR3 protein: CASKGGQMNTEAFF
clone size: .; D gene: TRBD1; J gene: TRBJ1-2; V gene: TRBV6-5; CDR3 DNA: TGTGCCAGCAGCCTCCAGGGGGCTAAGGGCTACACCTTC; CDR3 protein: CASSLQGAKGYTF
clone size: .; D gene: .; J gene: TRBJ1-1; V gene: TRBV30; CDR3 DNA: TGTGCCTGGAGTGTACAATGGGACACTGAAGCTTTCTTT; CDR3 protein: CAWSVQWDTEAFF
clone size: .; D gene: .; J gene: TRBJ2-3; V gene: TRBV4-2; CDR3 DNA: TGTGCCAGCAGCCAAACTTTTGGCCGCGAATCAGATACGCAGTATTTT; CDR3 protein: CASSQTFGRESDTQYF
clone size: .; D gene: .; J gene: TRBJ2-3; V gene: TRBV11-2; CDR3 DNA: TGTGCCAGCAGCTCCGATCTACAACCCCACACGAAGCAGTATTTT; CDR3 protein: CASSSDLQPHTKQYF
clone size: .; D gene: .; J gene: TRBJ2-3; V gene: TRBV19; CDR3 DNA: TGTGCCAGTAGTCAGGGCGGCACAGATACGCAGTATTTT; CDR3 protein: CASSQGGTDTQYF
clone size: .; D gene: TRBD1; J gene: TRBJ1-2; V gene: TRBV13; CDR3 DNA: TGTGCCAGCAGCTCTGGGACAGGGGGCGTTTATGGCTACACCTTC; CDR3 protein: CASSSGTGGVYGYTF
clone size: .; D gene: .; J gene: TRBJ2-5; V gene: TRBV7-7; CDR3 DNA: TGTGCCAGCAGCTCCTTATCGCGGGAGACCCAGTACTTC; CDR3 protein: CASSSLSRETQYF
clone size: .; D gene: .; J gene: TRBJ1-6; V gene: TRBV19; CDR3 DNA: TGTGCCAGTAGTACCCTCACAGGGTCGGGTTCACCCCTCCACTTT; CDR3 protein: CASSTLTGSGSPLHF
clone size: once; D gene: TRBD1; J gene: TRBJ2-1; V gene: TRBV2; CDR3 DNA: TGTGCCAGCGTCCGAGACAGGGTACCGAACGAGCAGTTCTTC; CDR3 protein: CASVRDRVPNEQFF
clone size: .; D gene: .; J gene: TRBJ2-1; V gene: TRBV20-1; CDR3 DNA: TGCAGTGCACAGTCTGGTGAGCAGTTCTTC; CDR3 protein: CSAQSGEQFF
clone size: once; D gene: TRBD1; J gene: TRBJ2-7; V gene: TRBV10-1; CDR3 DNA: TGCGCCAGCAGGGACAGGGGCTACGAGCAGTACTTC; CDR3 protein: CASRDRGYEQYF
clone size: .; D gene: TRBD2; J gene: TRBJ2-5; V gene: TRBV27; CDR3 DNA: TGTGCCAGCAGCCCAGGGACTAGCGGGATAGAGACCCAGTACTTC; CDR3 protein: CASSPGTSGIETQYF
clone size: .; D gene: .; J gene: TRBJ2-5; V gene: TRBV6-4; CDR3 DNA: TGTGCCAGCAGTGGCCAGCCCCAAGAGACCCAGTACTTC; CDR3 protein: CASSGQPQETQYF
clone size: .; D gene: TRBD2; J gene: TRBJ2-3; V gene: TRBV6-4; CDR3 DNA: TGTGCCAGCAGTGAACGAGGCGGGGGGACGACAGATACGCAGTATTTT; CDR3 protein: CASSERGGGTTDTQYF
clone size: .; D gene: .; J gene: TRBJ2-3; V gene: TRBV7-9; CDR3 DNA: TGTGCCAGCAGCCTAGTAGTGGTCACAGGTTTTAGTCTCACAGATACGCAGTATTTT; CDR3 protein: CASSLVVVTGFSLTDTQYF
clone size: .; D gene: .; J gene: TRBJ2-7; V gene: TRBV5-1; CDR3 DNA: TGCGCCAGCAGCTTGGAGGTCCGATCCGAGCAGTACTTC; CDR3 protein: CASSLEVRSEQYF
clone size: few; D gene: .; J gene: TRBJ1-5; V gene: TRBV2; CDR3 DNA: TGTGCCAGCACCAGAGGGACCGGAGGCAATCAGCCCCAGCATTTT; CDR3 protein: CASTRGTGGNQPQHF
clone size: .; D gene: .; J gene: TRBJ1-2; V gene: TRBV28; CDR3 DNA: TGTGCCAGCACCATGATACAGGGAAATGGCTACACCTTC; CDR3 protein: CASTMIQGNGYTF
clone size: few; D gene: .; J gene: TRBJ2-3; V gene: TRBV27; CDR3 DNA: TGTGCCAGCAGTTTATCGGTAACAGACTACACAGATACGCAGTATTTT; CDR3 protein: CASSLSVTDYTDTQYF
clone size: .; D gene: .; J gene: TRBJ2-2; V gene: TRBV4-3; CDR3 DNA: TGCGCCAGCAGCCAGTCGTCGATTACGGGTGGGAAAGGAACCGGGGAGCTGTTTTTT; CDR3 protein: CASSQSSITGGKGTGELFF
clone size: .; D gene: TRBD1; J gene: TRBJ2-3; V gene: TRBV7-2; CDR3 DNA: TGTGCTAGGGGTGACAGGGGGCAGGGAGATACGCAGTATTTT; CDR3 protein: CARGDRGQGDTQYF
clone size: once; D gene: TRBD2; J gene: TRBJ2-7; V gene: TRBV7-2; CDR3 DNA: TGTGCCAGCAGCCCCGGACTAGCGGTTCGGGAGCAGTACTTC; CDR3 protein: CASSPGLAVREQYF
clone size: .; D gene: TRBD1; J gene: TRBJ2-3; V gene: TRBV6-4; CDR3 DNA: TGTGCCAGCATTAGGGGGCACCACACAGATACGCAGTATTTT; CDR3 protein: CASIRGHHTDTQYF
clone size: .; D gene: TRBD1; J gene: TRBJ1-5; V gene: TRBV27; CDR3 DNA: TGTGCCAGCAGTTTATCGCCGCAGGGACAGGGGGAAAGAAAAGACAGCAATCAGCCCCAGCATTTT; CDR3 protein: CASSLSPQGQGERKDSNQPQHF
clone size: .; D gene: TRBD1; J gene: TRBJ1-4; V gene: TRBV13; CDR3 DNA: TGTGCCAGCAGCGCAAAGGACAGGGTGGTAGAAAAACTGTTTTTT; CDR3 protein: CASSAKDRVVEKLFF
clone size: .; D gene: TRBD2; J gene: TRBJ2-7; V gene: TRBV30; CDR3 DNA: TGTGCCTGGAGTCCGGGACTAATCCTTGCCTCTCAATCCTACGAGCAGTACTTC; CDR3 protein: CAWSPGLILASQSYEQYF
clone size: .; D gene: .; J gene: TRBJ1-1; V gene: TRBV10-3; CDR3 DNA: TGTGCCATCAGTTCCGGCGCTGAAGCTTTCTTT; CDR3 protein: CAISSGAEAFF
clone size: .; D gene: TRBD1; J gene: TRBJ2-1; V gene: TRBV27; CDR3 DNA: TGTGCCAGCAGTCCTCTGGGACAGGGAGTAAATGAGCAGTTCTTC; CDR3 protein: CASSPLGQGVNEQFF
clone size: .; D gene: .; J gene: TRBJ2-3; V gene: TRBV25-1; CDR3 DNA: TGTGCCAGCAGTGAATATCCCCAGGAAGCCACGCAGTATTTT; CDR3 protein: CASSEYPQEATQYF
clone size: .; D gene: TRBD1; J gene: TRBJ2-7; V gene: TRBV5-4; CDR3 DNA: TGTGCCAGCAGCCAGGGGGACAATGTTCTCGACGAGCAGTACTTC; CDR3 protein: CASSQGDNVLDEQYF
clone size: once; D gene: TRBD2; J gene: TRBJ2-3; V gene: TRBV9; CDR3 DNA: TGTGCCAGCAGCGTAGGGTTCCTACTAGCGGGGGATACGCAGTATTTT; CDR3 protein: CASSVGFLLAGDTQYF
clone size: .; D gene: .; J gene: TRBJ2-3; V gene: TRBV11-2; CDR3 DNA: TGTGCCAGCAGCTTCTCAGCGTTGGCAGATACGCAGTATTTT; CDR3 protein: CASSFSALADTQYF
clone size: .; D gene: TRBD2; J gene: TRBJ2-5; V gene: TRBV9; CDR3 DNA: TGTGCCAGCACTAGCGGGGTTAGGGGGGAGACCCAGTACTTC; CDR3 protein: CASTSGVRGETQYF
clone size: .; D gene: .; J gene: TRBJ1-1; V gene: TRBV27; CDR3 DNA: TGTGCCAGCATTCCTGTCGGTAGACCTGAAGCTTTCTTT; CDR3 protein: CASIPVGRPEAFF
clone size: .; D gene: .; J gene: TRBJ1-4; V gene: TRBV28; CDR3 DNA: TGTGCCAGCGGATACGCAACTAATGAAAAACTGTTTTTT; CDR3 protein: CASGYATNEKLFF
clone size: .; D gene: TRBD2; J gene: TRBJ2-5; V gene: TRBV13; CDR3 DNA: TGTGCCAGCAGCTTAGTAAGACTAGCGGGCCAAGAGACCCAGTACTTC; CDR3 protein: CASSLVRLAGQETQYF
clone size: .; D gene: .; J gene: TRBJ2-7; V gene: TRBV5-1; CDR3 DNA: TGCGCCAGCAGCTTGGACCTCTACGAGCAGTACTTC; CDR3 protein: CASSLDLYEQYF
clone size: .; D gene: .; J gene: TRBJ2-7; V gene: TRBV21-1; CDR3 DNA: TGTGCCAGCAACAGGGTAAGGGGCTACGAGCAGTACTTC; CDR3 protein: CASNRVRGYEQYF
clone size: .; D gene: .; J gene: TRBJ1-5; V gene: TRBV6-5; CDR3 DNA: TGTGCCAGCAGTTACTCGATCCAGGTCAATCAGCCCCAGCATTTT; CDR3 protein: CASSYSIQVNQPQHF
clone size: .; D gene: .; J gene: TRBJ2-5; V gene: TRBV30; CDR3 DNA: TGTGCCTGGAGCCTACGAGAGACCCAGTACTTC; CDR3 protein: CAWSLRETQYF
clone size: .; D gene: .; J gene: TRBJ1-4; V gene: TRBV30; CDR3 DNA: TGTGCCTGGGGAGGGCTGGTCACTAATGAAAAACTGTTTTTT; CDR3 protein: CAWGGLVTNEKLFF
clone size: .; D gene: .; J gene: TRBJ1-5; V gene: TRBV21-1; CDR3 DNA: TGTGCCAGCAGCAAGGTCACCGCACTTTATAGCAATCAGCCCCAGCATTTT; CDR3 protein: CASSKVTALYSNQPQHF
clone size: few; D gene: .; J gene: TRBJ1-3; V gene: TRBV7-9; CDR3 DNA: TGTGCCAGCAGCTTATTGGACACCATATATTTT; CDR3 protein: CASSLLDTIYF
clone size: .; D gene: .; J gene: TRBJ1-5; V gene: TRBV9; CDR3 DNA: TGTGCCAGCAGAAGGCACAGGGAGGGGAGCAATCAGCCCCAGCATTTT; CDR3 protein: CASRRHREGSNQPQHF
clone size: .; D gene: .; J gene: TRBJ2-7; V gene: TRBV10-3; CDR3 DNA: TGTGCCATCAGTGTGTCAGCAGAACAGTGGGGCTCCTACGAGCAGTACTTC; CDR3 protein: CAISVSAEQWGSYEQYF
clone size: .; D gene: .; J gene: TRBJ2-1; V gene: TRBV27; CDR3 DNA: TGTGCCAGCAGTTTGGGAGGACACCAGCAGTTCTTC; CDR3 protein: CASSLGGHQQFF
clone size: .; D gene: TRBD1; J gene: TRBJ1-1; V gene: TRBV14; CDR3 DNA: TGTGCCAGCAGCCAACTACAGGGGTACACTGAAGCTTTCTTT; CDR3 protein: CASSQLQGYTEAFF